One and the same sample provided the 6 T cell receptor beta chains below, sequenced in a study of blood T cell repertoires in COVID-19. The method was immunoSEQ multiplex PCR; TCRdb's version includes in-frame clones alone and lacks a portion of them. Of around 180,000 clones listed, around 79% are singletons. Sequencing was done on a sample of peripheral blood. These receptors were collected from a man aged 60-69 years with active or convalescent COVID-19.

This chain uses TRBV5-1 with TRBJ1-1; D is perhaps TRBD1 (5 bases). Trimming pared 4 bases from V and 4 bases from J, leaving 14 bases between. From germline, CDR1 is SGHRS and CDR2 YFSETQ. This CDR3 contains 14 residues. The CDR3, as DNA: TGCGCCAGCAGCGCCCCATCAGGGCCCACTGAAGCTTTCTTT. Its translation: CASSAPSGPTEAFF.

The rearrangement joins TRBV4-3 to TRBJ1-2; TRBD1 matches 10 bases. Germline V gives CDR1 LGHNA, CDR2 YSLEER. Trimming at V came to 2 bases and at J to 2 bases, leaving 2 bases not matched to a gene. The CDR3 covers 15 residues. The CDR3 loop is CASSQPGQGNYGYTF. The CDR3 DNA reads as TGCGCCAGCAGCCAACCGGGACAGGGGAACTATGGCTACACCTTC.

Here the CDR3 reads CASSFRGDTQYF. CDR3 nucleotide sequence: TGTGCCAGCAGTTTTCGGGGGGATACGCAGTATTTT. V gene TRBV27 combines with J gene TRBJ2-3; D is perhaps TRBD2 (6 bases). Trimming removed 3 bases from V and 6 bases from J, with 7 bases in between. CDR3 size: 12 residues. Germline V gene data show CDR1 as MNHEY and CDR2 as SMNVEV (reference sequence).

The chain uses TRBV6-2 or TRBV6-3 and TRBJ2-3, with 7 positions matching TRBD2. Per the germline V gene, CDR1 is MNHEY and CDR2 is SVGEGT. The CDR3 has 16 residues. V lost 4 bases to trimming and J lost 1 base; unmatched junction nucleotides: 8. The CDR3 spells CASSSGRDYRTDTQYF. The CDR3 coding sequence is TGTGCCAGCAGTTCCGGCCGGGACTACCGCACAGATACGCAGTATTTT.

The chain employs TRBV19 and TRBJ2-7; 9 nucleotides match TRBD1. The trim removed 5 bases at V and 7 bases at J, leaving 9 bases unmatched. Germline V lookup: CDR1 LNHDA, CDR2 SQIVND (reference sequence). This CDR3 region has 14 residues. CDR3 sequence (DNA): TGTGCCAGTAGTGGAGCAAGACAGGGGGGGGAGCAGTACTTC. It yields the protein CASSGARQGGEQYF.

The chain is built from TRBV14 and TRBJ2-2, with a possible D match to TRBD2 (6 bases). The germline V gene encodes CDR1 SGHDN and CDR2 FVKESK. V was clipped by 2 bases and J by 7 bases, with 14 bases between them. This CDR3 region has 15 residues. The CDR3 spells CASSQRFGGIGELFF. CDR3 DNA sequence: TGTGCCAGCAGCCAAAGATTTGGGGGGATCGGGGAGCTGTTTTTT.